These 17 T cell receptor beta chains share one sample of origin, sequenced in a study of T cells after yellow fever vaccination. TCRdb itself ran the 5' RACE reads through MiXCR, one entry per CDR3 protein. The data hold about 220,000 distinct CDR3 sequences, with 6% to 8% observed a single time. The material sequenced was CD4+ T cells sorted from PBMCs, taken on the day of the yellow fever booster vaccination. These TCRs come from a man in his thirties or forties who received the YFV17D yellow fever vaccine.

This sequence joins TRBV18 and TRBJ2-6, with D uncertain. V lost 0 bases and J lost 4, with 4 bases in between. Germline assignment: CDR1 KGHSH and CDR2 LQKENI. The CDR3 contains 14 residues. CDR3 sequence reads: CASSPPTGANVLTF. As DNA, the CDR3 is TGTGCCAGCTCACCACCGACGGGGGCCAACGTCCTGACTTTC.

This clonotype was counted between two and nine times. This chain links TRBV5-1 with TRBJ2-7; D ambiguous. The CDR3 is 14 amino acids. V lost 6 bases, J lost 1 base, and 14 bases lay in between. Germline assignment: CDR1 SGHRS and CDR2 YFSETQ. DNA for the CDR3: TGCGCCAGCACCCAAATGGCCAGGTCCTACGAGCAGTACTTC. Translating gives CASTQMARSYEQYF.

The chain couples TRBV20-1 to TRBJ2-2, with TRBD1 matching over 7 bases. J gave up 1 base and V 4 bases, and 3 bases lay outside the gene matches. CDR3 length: 14 residues. Germline CDR1 DFQATT, CDR2 SNEGSKA (reference sequence). For the CDR3, the DNA is TGCAGTGCTATCCGGGACAGGAACACCGGGGAGCTGTTTTTT. It is translated as CSAIRDRNTGELFF.

This clonotype was seen only a few times. The chain joins TRBV7-2 to TRBJ1-3; TRBD1 is a possible D gene (5 bases). This CDR3 spans 14 amino acids. Between the trimmed V and J ends, which lost 2 bases and 2 bases, there was a span of 7 bases. The V gene's germline CDR1 is SGHTA and CDR2 FQGNSA. The DNA of the CDR3 is TGTGCCAGCAGCTTATCGGGGGCTGGAAACACCATATATTTT. Protein product: CASSLSGAGNTIYF.

This clonotype was counted many times. The chain links TRBV6-2 or TRBV6-3 to TRBJ2-1, with 7 bases identical to TRBD1. J was trimmed by 10 bases and V by 5 bases; bases with no gene match: 5. The CDR3 is 12 amino acids. Germline CDR1 reads MNHEY; CDR2 reads SVGEGT. In DNA form, the CDR3 reads TGTGCCAGCAGTGACAGGGCCGGAGAGCAGTTCTTC. This gives the protein CASSDRAGEQFF.

CDR3 bases: TGCAGTGCTCCAGATGGCCGTAACAATGAGCAGTTCTTC. Translated, it gives CSAPDGRNNEQFF. V gene TRBV20-1 combines with J gene TRBJ2-1; no clear D. This CDR3 spans 13 amino acids. Trimming took off 5 bases at V and 5 bases at J, with 13 bases between the two ends. The germline gives CDR1 DFQATT, CDR2 SNEGSKA (reference sequence).

The chain carries TRBV7-2 and TRBJ2-3; 8 bases agree with TRBD2. This CDR3 spans 13 amino acids. Germline V gene sequence: CDR1 SGHTA, CDR2 FQGNSA. J was trimmed by 14 bases and V by 2 bases; bases with no gene match: 9. CDR3 protein: CASSLTSGSVPYF. The CDR3 DNA reads TGTGCCAGCAGCTTAACTAGCGGATCCGTACCGTATTTT.

This clonotype was observed a handful of times. The chain carries TRBV5-1 and TRBJ2-7, with TRBD2 matching 10 bases. The CDR3 is 14 amino acids. The V gene's germline CDR1 is SGHRS and CDR2 YFSETQ. Trimming removed 3 bases from V and 7 bases from J; junction bases left unmatched: 7. Here the CDR3 reads CASSSGLAQREQYF. DNA for the CDR3: TGCGCCAGCAGCTCGGGACTAGCGCAGAGGGAGCAGTACTTC.

The V and J genes are TRBV6-1 and TRBJ2-3, with a tentative D call TRBD2 (5 bases). The V end was cut by 0 bases, the J end by 5 bases, with 6 bases between. Per the germline V gene, CDR1 is MNHNS and CDR2 is SASEGT. The CDR3 spans 13 residues. Here the CDR3 reads CASSEAGRDTQYF. The CDR3 coding sequence is TGTGCCAGCAGTGAAGCAGGGAGAGATACGCAGTATTTT.

This clonotype has more than one count but fewer than ten. The chain has TRBV5-1 and TRBJ2-1; TRBD2 aligns across 8 bases. The CDR3 consists of 16 residues. Germline V gene data show CDR1 as SGHRS and CDR2 as YFSETQ. V shed 4 bases, J shed 10 bases, and the junction held 16 bases outside the gene matches. The CDR3 sequence: CASSGGLAAAGAEQFF. As DNA, the CDR3 is TGCGCCAGCAGCGGCGGACTAGCTGCCGCGGGAGCCGAGCAGTTCTTC.

A few counts support this clonotype. The chain employs TRBV27 and TRBJ2-4; D call uncertain. V lost 2 bases to trimming and J lost 4 bases, with 6 bases between them. Germline V lookup: CDR1 MNHEY, CDR2 SMNVEV (reference sequence). This CDR3 has 13 residues. CDR3 nucleotides: TGTGCCAGCAGTTTAAGTCTGAAAAACATTCAGTACTTC. Translated: CASSLSLKNIQYF.

This clonotype was seen repeatedly, ten times or more. The chain is built from TRBV3-1 and TRBJ2-3; D gene ambiguous. Trimming stripped 2 bases from V and 6 bases from J, with 6 bases between. Per germline, CDR1 LGHDT and CDR2 YNNKEL (reference sequence). The CDR3 contains 12 residues. The chain's CDR3 is CASSQLWDTQYF. CDR3 nucleotide sequence: TGTGCCAGCAGCCAACTCTGGGATACGCAGTATTTT.

CDR3 sequence reads: CSVRLVGSYGYTF. As DNA, the CDR3 is TGCAGCGTGAGACTCGTAGGGAGCTATGGCTACACCTTC. This rearrangement joins TRBV29-1 to TRBJ1-2; D gene ambiguous. This CDR3 spans 13 amino acids. V was pared by 6 bases and J by 4 bases, with 15 bases between. Per the germline V gene, CDR1 is SQVTM and CDR2 is ANQGSEA.

This clonotype occurred many times. This rearrangement joins TRBV7-2 to TRBJ2-2, with 9 bases lining up with TRBD2. The V gene's germline CDR1 is SGHTA and CDR2 FQGNSA. V was clipped by 2 bases and J by 5 bases; unmatched bases: 12. This CDR3 contains 18 residues. The CDR3 region has the DNA TGTGCCAGCAGCTTATTCTCAGCGGGAGGCTCGGGGACCGGGGAGCTGTTTTTT. As protein: CASSLFSAGGSGTGELFF.

This clonotype was seen a handful of times. The chain carries TRBV7-2 and TRBJ2-2; TRBD2 matches 9 bases. The CDR3 sequence is 14 residues long. V dropped 5 bases and J dropped 6; count of bases not matched to a gene: 4. CDR1 is SGHTA, CDR2 FQGNSA, per germline. The CDR3 region has the DNA TGTGCCAGCAGCGATAGCGGGAGTTCCGGGGAGCTGTTTTTT. Translated, it gives CASSDSGSSGELFF.

This clonotype showed up many times. The chain combines TRBV28 with TRBJ2-5, with TRBD2 matching over 8 bases. Germline V CDR1 and CDR2: MDHEN, SYDVKM. J gave up 2 bases and V 4 bases, and 6 bases lay outside the gene matches. CDR3 length: 15 residues. CDR3 in amino acids: CASSSFGGAQETQYF. Written as DNA, the CDR3 is TGTGCCAGCAGTTCCTTCGGGGGGGCTCAAGAGACCCAGTACTTC.

This clonotype was found many times. The rearrangement joins TRBV28 to TRBJ1-6, with D possibly matching TRBD1 (5 bases). With 5 bases removed from V and 4 bases from J, the gap between germline ends came to 12 bases. This CDR3 spans 15 amino acids. Germline values: CDR1 MDHEN, CDR2 SYDVKM. In DNA form, the CDR3 reads TGTGCCAGCAGTGCTCGGGGGAGTTATAATTCACCCCTCCACTTT. Its protein is CASSARGSYNSPLHF.